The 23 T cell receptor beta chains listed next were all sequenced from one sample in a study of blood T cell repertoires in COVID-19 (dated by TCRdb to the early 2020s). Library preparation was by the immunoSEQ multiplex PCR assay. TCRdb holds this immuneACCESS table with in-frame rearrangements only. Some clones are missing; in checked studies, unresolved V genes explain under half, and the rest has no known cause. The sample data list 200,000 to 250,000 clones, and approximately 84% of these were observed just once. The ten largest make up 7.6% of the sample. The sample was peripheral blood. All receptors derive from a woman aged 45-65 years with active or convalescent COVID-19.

CDR3 residues: CASSIKGLAGVYEQFF. In nucleotides, the CDR3 is TGTGCCAGTAGTATAAAGGGACTAGCGGGGGTGTATGAGCAGTTCTTC. This chain connects TRBV19 to TRBJ2-1, with 14 nucleotides matching TRBD2. Germline values: CDR1 LNHDA, CDR2 SQIVND (reference sequence). The trim removed 2 bases at V and 8 bases at J, leaving 5 bases unmatched. CDR3 length: 16 amino acids.

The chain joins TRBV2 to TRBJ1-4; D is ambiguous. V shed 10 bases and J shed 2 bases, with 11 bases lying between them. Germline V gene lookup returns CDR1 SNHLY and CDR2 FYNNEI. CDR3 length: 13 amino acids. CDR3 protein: CATRTGTNEKLFF. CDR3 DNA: TGTGCCACCCGGACTGGTACTAATGAAAAACTGTTTTTT.

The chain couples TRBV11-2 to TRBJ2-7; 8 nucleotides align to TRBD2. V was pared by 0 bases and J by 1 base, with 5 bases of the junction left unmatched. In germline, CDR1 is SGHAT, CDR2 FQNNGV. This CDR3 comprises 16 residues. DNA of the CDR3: TGTGCCAGCAGCTTAGAAGGTAGCGGGGTTTCCTACGAGCAGTACTTC. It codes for CASSLEGSGVSYEQYF.

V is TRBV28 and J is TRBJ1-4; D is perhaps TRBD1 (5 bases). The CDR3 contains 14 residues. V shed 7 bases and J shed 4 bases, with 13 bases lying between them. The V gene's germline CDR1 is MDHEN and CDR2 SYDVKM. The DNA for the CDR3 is TGTGCCAGCACCCCGCCAGGGCTTAATGAAAAACTGTTTTTT. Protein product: CASTPPGLNEKLFF.

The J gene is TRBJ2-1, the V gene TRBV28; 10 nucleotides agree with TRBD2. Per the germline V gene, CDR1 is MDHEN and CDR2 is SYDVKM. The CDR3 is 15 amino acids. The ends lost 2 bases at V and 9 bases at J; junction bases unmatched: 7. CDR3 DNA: TGTGCCAGCAGTTTACCCATCGTAGCGGGAGGTGAGCAGTTCTTC. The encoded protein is CASSLPIVAGGEQFF.

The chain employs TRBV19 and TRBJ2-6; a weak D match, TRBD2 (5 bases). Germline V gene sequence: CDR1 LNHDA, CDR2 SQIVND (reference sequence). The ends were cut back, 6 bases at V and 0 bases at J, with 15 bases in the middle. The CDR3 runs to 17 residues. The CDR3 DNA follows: TGTGCCAGTAGCGAGACGGGAAGGCCCTCTGGGGCCAACGTCCTGACTTTC. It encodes CASSETGRPSGANVLTF.

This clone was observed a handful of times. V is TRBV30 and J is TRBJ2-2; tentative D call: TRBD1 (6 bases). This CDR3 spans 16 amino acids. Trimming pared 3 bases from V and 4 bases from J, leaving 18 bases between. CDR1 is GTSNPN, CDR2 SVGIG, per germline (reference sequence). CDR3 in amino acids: CAWRPPPGQSTGELFF. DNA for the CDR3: TGTGCCTGGAGACCACCCCCGGGACAAAGCACCGGGGAGCTGTTTTTT.

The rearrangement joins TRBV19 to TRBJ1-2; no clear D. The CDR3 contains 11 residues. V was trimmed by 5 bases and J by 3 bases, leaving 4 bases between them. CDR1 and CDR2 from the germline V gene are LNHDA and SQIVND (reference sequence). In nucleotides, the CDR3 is TGTGCCAGTAGTGACTACTATGGCTACACCTTC. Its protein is CASSDYYGYTF.

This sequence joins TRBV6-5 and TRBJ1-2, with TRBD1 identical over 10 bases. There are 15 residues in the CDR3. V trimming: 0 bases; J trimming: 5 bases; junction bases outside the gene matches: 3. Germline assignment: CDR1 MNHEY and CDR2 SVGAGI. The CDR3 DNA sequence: TGTGCCAGCAGTTACTCAGACAGGGGGCTTTATGGCTACACCTTC. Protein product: CASSYSDRGLYGYTF.

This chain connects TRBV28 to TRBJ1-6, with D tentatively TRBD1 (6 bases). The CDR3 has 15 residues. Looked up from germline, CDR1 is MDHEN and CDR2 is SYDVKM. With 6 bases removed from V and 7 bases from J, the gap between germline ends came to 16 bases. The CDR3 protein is CASSLRGGRNSPLHF. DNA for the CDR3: TGTGCCAGCAGCCTAAGGGGGGGGCGGAATTCACCCCTCCACTTT.

In nucleotides, the CDR3 is TGTGCCACCAGCAGTTCTTTACGAGGGCTCTCCTACAATGAGCAGTTCTTC. Its protein product is CATSSSLRGLSYNEQFF. The genes are TRBV15 and TRBJ2-1, with D perhaps TRBD2 (5 bases). Trimming stripped 3 bases from V and 0 bases from J, with 15 bases between. CDR1 and CDR2 from the germline V gene are LNHNV and YYDKDF (reference sequence). The CDR3 contains 17 residues.

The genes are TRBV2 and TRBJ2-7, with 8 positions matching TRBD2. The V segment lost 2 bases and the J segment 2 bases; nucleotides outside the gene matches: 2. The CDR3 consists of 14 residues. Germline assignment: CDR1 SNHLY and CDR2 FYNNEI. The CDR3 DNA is TGTGCCAGCAGTGAACGGGAGGGGCCCTACGAGCAGTACTTC. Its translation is CASSEREGPYEQYF.

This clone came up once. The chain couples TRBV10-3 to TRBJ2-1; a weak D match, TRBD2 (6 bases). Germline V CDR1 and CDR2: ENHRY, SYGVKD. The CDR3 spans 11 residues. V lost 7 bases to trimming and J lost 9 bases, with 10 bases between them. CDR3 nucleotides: TGTGCCATCAATGGGGGAGGTGAGCAGTTCTTC. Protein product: CAINGGGEQFF.

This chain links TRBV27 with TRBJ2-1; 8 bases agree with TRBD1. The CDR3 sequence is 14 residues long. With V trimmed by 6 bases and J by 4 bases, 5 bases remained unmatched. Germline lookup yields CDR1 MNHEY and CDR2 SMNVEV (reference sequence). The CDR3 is CASRRDRPYNEQFF. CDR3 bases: TGTGCCAGCAGAAGGGACAGGCCGTACAATGAGCAGTTCTTC.

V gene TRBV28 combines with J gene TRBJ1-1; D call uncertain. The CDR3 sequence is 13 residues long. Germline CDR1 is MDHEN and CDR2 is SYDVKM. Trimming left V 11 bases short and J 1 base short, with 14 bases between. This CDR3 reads CAAFSGENTEAFF. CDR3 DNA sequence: TGTGCCGCATTTTCCGGGGAGAACACTGAAGCTTTCTTT. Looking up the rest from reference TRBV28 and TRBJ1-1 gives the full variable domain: DVKVTQSSRYLVKRTGEKVFLECVQDMDHENMFWYRQDPGLGLRLIYFSYDVKMKEKGDIPEGYSVSREKKERFSLILESASTNQTSMYLCAAFSGENTEAFFGQGTRLTVV.

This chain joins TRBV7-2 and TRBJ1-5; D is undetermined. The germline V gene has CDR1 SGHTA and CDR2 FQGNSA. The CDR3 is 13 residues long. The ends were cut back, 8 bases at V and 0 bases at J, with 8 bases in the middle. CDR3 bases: TGTGCCAGCGGTACATATAGCAATCAGCCCCAGCATTTT. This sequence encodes CASGTYSNQPQHF.

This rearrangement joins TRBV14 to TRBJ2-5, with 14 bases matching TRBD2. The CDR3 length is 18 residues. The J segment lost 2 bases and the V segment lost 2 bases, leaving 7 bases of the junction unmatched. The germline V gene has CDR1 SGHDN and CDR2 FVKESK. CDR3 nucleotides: TGTGCCAGCAGCCAACCCGGGACTAGCGGGAGTCGGCAAGAGACCCAGTACTTC. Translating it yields CASSQPGTSGSRQETQYF. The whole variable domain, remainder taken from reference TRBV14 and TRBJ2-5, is EAGVTQFPSHSVIEKGQTVTLRCDPISGHDNLYWYRRVMGKEIKFLLHFVKESKQDESGMPNNRFLAERTGGTYSTLKVQPAELEDSGVYFCASSQPGTSGSRQETQYFGPGTRLLVL.

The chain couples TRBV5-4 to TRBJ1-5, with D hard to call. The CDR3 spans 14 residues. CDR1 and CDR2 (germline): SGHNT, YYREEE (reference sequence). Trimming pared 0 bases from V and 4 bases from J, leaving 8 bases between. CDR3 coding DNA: TGTGCCAGCAGCTTGGGGCCGATTAATCAGCCCCAGCATTTT. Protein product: CASSLGPINQPQHF.

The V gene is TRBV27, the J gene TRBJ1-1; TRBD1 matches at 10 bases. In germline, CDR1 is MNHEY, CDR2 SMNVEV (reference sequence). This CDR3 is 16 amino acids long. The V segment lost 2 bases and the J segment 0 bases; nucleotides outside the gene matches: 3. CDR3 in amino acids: CASSLGGQGLNTEAFF. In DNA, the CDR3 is TGTGCCAGCAGTTTAGGGGGACAGGGGCTGAACACTGAAGCTTTCTTT.

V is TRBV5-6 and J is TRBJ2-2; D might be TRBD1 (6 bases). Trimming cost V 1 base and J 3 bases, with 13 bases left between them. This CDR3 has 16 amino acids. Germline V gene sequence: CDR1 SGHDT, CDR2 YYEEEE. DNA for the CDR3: TGTGCCAGCAGCTTGCCAGGGGCATATTACACCGGGGAGCTGTTTTTT. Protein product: CASSLPGAYYTGELFF.

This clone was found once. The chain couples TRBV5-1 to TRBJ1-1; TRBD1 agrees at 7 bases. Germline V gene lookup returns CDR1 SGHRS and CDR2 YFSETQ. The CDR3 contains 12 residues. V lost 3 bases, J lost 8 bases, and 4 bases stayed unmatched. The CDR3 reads CASSSRQGEAFF. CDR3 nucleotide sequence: TGCGCCAGCAGCTCTAGACAGGGCGAAGCTTTCTTT. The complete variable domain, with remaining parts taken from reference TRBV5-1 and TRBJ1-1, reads KAGVTQTPRYLIKTRGQQVTLSCSPISGHRSVSWYQQTPGQGLQFLFEYFSETQRNKGNFPGRFSGRQFSNSRSEMNVSTLELGDSALYLCASSSRQGEAFFGQGTRLTVV.

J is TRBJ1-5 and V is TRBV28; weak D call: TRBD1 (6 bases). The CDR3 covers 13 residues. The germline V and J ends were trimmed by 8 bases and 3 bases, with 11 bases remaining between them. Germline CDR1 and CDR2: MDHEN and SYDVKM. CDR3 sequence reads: CASRWGPNQPQHF. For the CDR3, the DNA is TGTGCCAGCCGGTGGGGGCCCAATCAGCCCCAGCATTTT.

The CDR3 nucleotides are TGTGCCACCAGTGGACTAGCGGGAGTAGAGACCCAGTACTTC. Translated, it gives CATSGLAGVETQYF. This chain uses TRBV24-1 with TRBJ2-5, with 12 bases lining up with TRBD2. The CDR3 is 14 amino acids. V gave up 5 bases and J gave up 4 bases; unmatched junction bases: 1. Germline loops: CDR1 KGHDR, CDR2 SFDVKD.